This T cell receptor beta chain was sequenced in a study of somatic mutations in cytotoxic T cells in rheumatoid arthritis. Regarding the study as a whole: Antigens bound by the expanded CD8+ clones were not identified. For CD8+ T-cell clonality, rheumatoid arthritis patients and age-matched healthy controls did not differ significantly.

TCRdb's copy holds only in-frame clones and misses some; the assay was immunoSEQ multiplex PCR. In the table there are more than 20,000 clones, more than 80% of which are singletons. The CDR3 runs 15 residues. Germline V CDR1 and CDR2: MNHNY, SVGAGI (reference sequence). V trimming: 6 bases; J trimming: 5 bases; junction bases outside the gene matches: 9. About this clone: What it binds is unknown.

The sequencing sample was made of CD8+ T cells sorted from blood. The TCR was taken from an adult with rheumatoid arthritis. The V call is TRBV6-6, the J call TRBJ2-7; TRBD1 matches at 11 bases. The chain's CDR3 is CASSLLGTGGNEQYF. CDR3 bases: TGTGCCAGCAGCTTGCTAGGGACAGGGGGTAACGAGCAGTACTTC.